This passage covers 22 T cell receptor beta chains from one sample sequenced in a study of T cell repertoires in cytomegalovirus infection. TCRdb ran MiXCR on the reads and lists one entry per CDR3 protein. The table records about 830,000 distinct CDR3 sequences, less than 35% of them present only once. No antigen has been identified for these receptors. The material was cultured CD8+ T cells from PBMCs, obtained from culture after CMV antigen stimulation. These receptors came from a human donor in good health (CMV status not recorded). Some clones in this sample may be carry-over from other donors' samples.

The genes are TRBV5-1 and TRBJ2-2; TRBD2 matches at 11 bases. The germline V gene has CDR1 SGHRS and CDR2 YFSETQ. The CDR3 covers 17 residues. The J segment lost 2 bases and the V segment lost 2 bases, leaving 5 bases of the junction unmatched. CDR3 region: CASSFPGLAVNTGELFF. CDR3 in DNA: TGCGCCAGCAGCTTCCCGGGACTAGCGGTAAACACCGGGGAGCTGTTTTTT.

The CDR3 DNA reads TGTGCCAGCAGTTTAGAGAGCGGGGGGCGGGATGAGCAGTTCTTC. Translated, it gives CASSLESGGRDEQFF. The chain links TRBV12-3 or TRBV12-4 to TRBJ2-1; 9 positions match TRBD2. The CDR3 contains 15 residues. The J segment lost 8 bases and the V segment lost 1 base, leaving 6 bases of the junction unmatched.

This chain joins TRBV6-5 and TRBJ2-7; 7 positions match TRBD2. There are 15 residues in the CDR3. Germline trimming cut 2 bases from V and 2 bases from J; bases unmatched to any gene: 6. The germline V gene has CDR1 MNHEY and CDR2 SVGAGI. CDR3 nucleotides: TGTGCCAGCAGTTACGTCGCTAGCGGAACCTACGAGCAGTACTTC. It encodes CASSYVASGTYEQYF.

The V gene is TRBV6-5, the J gene TRBJ2-7; no clear D gene. With 0 bases removed from V and 0 bases from J, the gap between germline ends came to 12 bases. Looked up from germline, CDR1 is MNHEY and CDR2 is SVGAGI. The length of the CDR3 is 16 residues. The CDR3 nucleotides are TGTGCCAGCAGTTACTCGAGTACTATGAGCTCCTACGAGCAGTACTTC. This gives the protein CASSYSSTMSSYEQYF.

This clonotype was seen repeatedly, ten times or more. The J gene is TRBJ2-5, the V gene TRBV7-2; TRBD2 might be the D (5 bases). Germline-derived CDR1 and CDR2 are SGHTA and FQGNSA. This CDR3 region has 16 residues. Trimming shortened V by 4 bases and J by 2 bases, and 17 bases separated the two germline ends. The CDR3 DNA is TGTGCCAGCAGCTCCCTAGGGAGCGTGATTCAAGAGACCCAGTACTTC. Translation gives CASSSLGSVIQETQYF.

This chain connects TRBV19 to TRBJ1-2; D is possibly TRBD1 (5 bases). The CDR3 covers 12 residues. V was shortened by 8 bases and J by 4 bases, with 11 bases between the two germline ends. Germline lookup yields CDR1 LNHDA and CDR2 SQIVND (reference sequence). CDR3 sequence: CASQGAAYGYTF. The CDR3 nucleotides read TGTGCCAGTCAAGGGGCCGCCTATGGCTACACCTTC.

The chain recombines TRBV5-4 with TRBJ1-1, with 8 bases that match TRBD1. Looked up from germline, CDR1 is SGHNT and CDR2 is YYREEE (reference sequence). The CDR3 sequence is 14 residues long. V lost 4 bases to trimming and J lost 5 bases; unmatched junction nucleotides: 7. The chain's CDR3 is CASSPQGASTEAFF. CDR3 sequence (DNA): TGTGCCAGCAGCCCGCAGGGGGCCTCTACTGAAGCTTTCTTT.

The chain couples TRBV11-2 to TRBJ2-7, with 10 bases matching TRBD2. Trimming at V came to 6 bases and at J to 4 bases, leaving 15 bases not matched to a gene. Germline CDR1 is SGHAT and CDR2 is FQNNGV. The CDR3 loop spans 17 amino acids. As DNA, the CDR3 is TGTGCCAGCAGGTTGTGGCTAGCGGGGGATTACTCTTACGAGCAGTACTTC. Amino acids: CASRLWLAGDYSYEQYF.

This rearrangement joins TRBV7-9 to TRBJ2-4; tentatively, D is TRBD2 (5 bases). Trimming pared 5 bases from V and 1 base from J, leaving 15 bases between. CDR1 and CDR2 from the germline V gene are SEHNR and FQNEAQ (reference sequence). The CDR3 extends over 16 amino acids. CDR3 region: CASSPEGLSAKNIQYF. DNA of the CDR3: TGTGCCAGCAGCCCCGAGGGTCTGTCGGCCAAAAACATTCAGTACTTC.

The CDR3 is CASRAGGAYEKLFF. In nucleotides, the CDR3 is TGTGCCAGCAGGGCCGGGGGGGCTTATGAAAAACTGTTTTTT. The chain employs TRBV12-3 or TRBV12-4 and TRBJ1-4; D possibly corresponds to TRBD1 (6 bases). CDR3 length: 14 amino acids. The V and J ends lost 6 bases and 6 bases respectively, with 14 bases between them.

This clonotype was observed a single time. The chain combines TRBV27 with TRBJ1-2; no reliable D call. Between the trimmed V and J ends, which lost 2 bases and 3 bases, there was a span of 19 bases. The CDR3 is 17 amino acids. The germline V gene has CDR1 MNHEY and CDR2 SMNVEV (reference sequence). The CDR3 DNA reads as TGTGCCAGCAGTTTAAGCAACCCATATCAAACCGACTATGGCTACACCTTC. Translating it yields CASSLSNPYQTDYGYTF.

This clonotype was detected a few times. The chain links TRBV7-9 to TRBJ2-3; D is ambiguous. Germline V gene lookup returns CDR1 SEHNR and CDR2 FQNEAQ (reference sequence). The CDR3 has 14 residues. Trimming took 7 bases from V and 1 from J, leaving 12 bases between them. CDR3 bases: TGTGCCAGCAAGGGCCCTCATCGCACAGATACGCAGTATTTT. This encodes CASKGPHRTDTQYF.

The chain carries TRBV14 and TRBJ1-1; D is unresolved. Germline-derived CDR1 and CDR2 are SGHDN and FVKESK. V was cut by 4 bases and J by 5 bases, with 11 bases left in between. This CDR3 spans 13 amino acids. The CDR3 region has the DNA TGTGCCAGCAGCCCAAATTGGGGAACTGAAGCTTTCTTT. This encodes CASSPNWGTEAFF.

V usage is TRBV6-2 or TRBV6-3 and J usage is TRBJ2-4; D might be TRBD2 (5 bases). This CDR3 spans 14 amino acids. CDR1 and CDR2 from the germline V gene are MNHEY and SVGEGT. V lost 5 bases, J lost 6 bases, and 14 bases lay in between. CDR3 nucleotide sequence: TGTGCCAGCAGTCCTAGTTTCGGAGGAAACATTCAGTACTTC. As protein: CASSPSFGGNIQYF.

This clonotype was seen a handful of times. This sequence joins TRBV7-9 and TRBJ1-5, with a weak D call TRBD1 (5 bases). CDR1 is SEHNR, CDR2 FQNEAQ, per germline (reference sequence). V was shortened by 2 bases and J by 2 bases, with 22 bases between the two germline ends. The CDR3 covers 19 residues. The CDR3 DNA is TGTGCCAGCAGCTTACCGACGGGCCATACGGGGGAGGGCAATCAGCCCCAGCATTTT. This codes for CASSLPTGHTGEGNQPQHF.

The rearrangement joins TRBV5-1 to TRBJ2-2; D gene unclear. This CDR3 is built from 16 residues. V was trimmed by 4 bases and J by 0 bases, leaving 13 bases between them. CDR1 is SGHRS, CDR2 YFSETQ, per germline. The CDR3 region is CASSPLTKANTGELFF. In DNA form, the CDR3 reads TGCGCCAGCAGCCCGCTGACAAAAGCGAACACCGGGGAGCTGTTTTTT.

The count of this clonotype is one. V is TRBV9 and J is TRBJ2-2; 7 bases align to TRBD1. V dropped 0 bases and J dropped 4; count of bases not matched to a gene: 12. Germline loops: CDR1 SGDLS, CDR2 YYNGEE. CDR3 length: 18 residues. CDR3 sequence (DNA): TGTGCCAGCAGCGTAGAGACAGGGCGAAACCTAATCACCGGGGAGCTGTTTTTT. This encodes CASSVETGRNLITGELFF.

This chain uses TRBV6-5 with TRBJ1-2; D is unresolved. V shed 11 bases and J shed 0 bases, with 7 bases lying between them. This CDR3 comprises 11 residues. The V gene's germline CDR1 is MNHEY and CDR2 SVGAGI. This CDR3 reads CAVEANYGYTF. As DNA, the CDR3 is TGTGCCGTGGAGGCTAACTATGGCTACACCTTC.

This clonotype was detected ten times or more. The chain uses TRBV12-3 or TRBV12-4 and TRBJ2-2; D unclear. The CDR3 has 11 residues. V was pared by 6 bases and J by 5 bases, with 4 bases between. The CDR3 protein is CASRFTGELFF. The CDR3 nucleotides are TGTGCCAGCAGATTTACCGGGGAGCTGTTTTTT.

The V gene is TRBV6-1, the J gene TRBJ2-1, with 10 bases aligning to TRBD2. The CDR3 is 14 residues long. Germline lookup yields CDR1 MNHNS and CDR2 SASEGT. The trim removed 8 bases at V and 4 bases at J, leaving 5 bases unmatched. The CDR3 DNA reads TGTGCCAGCCCTCAACTAGCGGGGTACAATGAGCAGTTCTTC. This translates into CASPQLAGYNEQFF.

This clonotype was picked up many times. The chain employs TRBV7-6 and TRBJ2-1; 10 bases align to TRBD1. Trimming cost V 5 bases and J 3 bases; bases outside gene matches: 7. The CDR3 extends over 16 amino acids. Germline CDR1 SGHVS, CDR2 FNYEAQ. CDR3 amino acids: CASSQRQGAIYNEQFF. CDR3 coding DNA: TGTGCCAGCAGCCAAAGACAGGGGGCTATCTACAATGAGCAGTTCTTC. The variable domain in full, with the rest retrieved from reference TRBV7-6 and TRBJ2-1, is GAGVSQSPRYKVTKRGQDVALRCDPISGHVSLYWYRQALGQGPEFLTYFNYEAQQDKSGLPNDRFSAERPEGSISTLTIQRTEQRDSAMYRCASSQRQGAIYNEQFFGPGTRLTVL.

The table lists this clonotype with many counts. This chain joins TRBV4-1 and TRBJ1-1; the match to TRBD1 covers 10 bases. With 4 bases clipped from V and 7 bases from J, the junction kept 9 bases outside the gene matches. Germline lookup yields CDR1 MGHRA and CDR2 YSYEKL. The CDR3 length is 15 residues. CDR3 sequence reads: CASSRGETGGNEAFF. CDR3 in DNA: TGCGCCAGCAGCCGGGGGGAGACAGGGGGCAATGAAGCTTTCTTT.